This TCR beta chain derives from a study of shared clonotypes between healthy human individuals. Study-level findings and limits: Against clonotypes common to all four donors, non-shared ones had lower generation probabilities.

The V gene's germline CDR1 is SGHTA and CDR2 FQGNSA. The CDR3 is 17 residues long. Per the study methods: From ImmunoSEQ came sequences covering only the junction and carrying no quality scores, so filtering differed. Using immunoSEQ multiplex PCR, the repertoire was profiled, and TCRdb retains in-frame clones only, with some absent. V and J calls and clone size follow that table, whereas D and trimming were derived from the DNA. The table lists approximately 1.4 million clones, 95% to 99% of them singletons, with 0.4% to 0.55% in the top ten. As concerns this clone: The antigen remains undetermined. One junction end does not reproduce the germline sequence, and a read error may be involved.

The V gene is TRBV7-2, the J gene TRBJ2-2; the D gene is possibly TRBD2 (5 bases). Input material: naive CD4+ T cells sorted from blood. The sample's subset: CD45RA+ positively selected. The receptor was isolated from a man aged 30 to 45 in good health. CDR3 loop: CANSLDRRGSNTGELFF. CDR3 in DNA: TGTGCCAACAGCTTAGATAGGAGAGGGTCGAACACCGGGGAGCTGTTTTTT.